This T cell receptor (beta chain) originates from a study of cytomegalovirus exposure and HLA in healthy donors (TCRdb year 2017). As for the study more broadly: According to an earlier analysis of 550 to 750 of the donors, about 179 million T cells yielded 117 million unique TCR beta sequences and 276 Gb of sequence data. On average, around 230,000 unique TCR beta nucleotide sequences were sequenced per donor among some 430 genotyped donors of the cohort, with 15% to 20% of those sequences being non-productive. Genome-wide SNP genotypes for about three fifths of the roughly 670 donors were used in a later genetic analysis, which treated that subset as a discovery cohort. All discovery cohort repertoires had been generated on a single sequencing platform. The study aimed to test whether signatures of past pathogen exposure could be identified by cataloging public T cell receptors. The later analysis used no new phenotypic data to find candidate immune exposures, relying instead on TCR beta sequences and their occurrence across donors. Roughly 5 DR-DQ haplotypes were handled as single units for association and clustering, since linkage in the cohort was strong. Donor age, sex, ethnicity and CMV serostatus were compiled together with the repertoire data. Besides the first cohort of roughly 700 subjects, a separate validation cohort made up of roughly 120 different subjects was used. Of the roughly 410 genotyped donors, less than 90% were placed in the genetic ancestry cluster associated with self-reported Caucasian donors. An early release that covered roughly 600 HLA-typed donors contained around 300 gigabases of sequencing data and 70 million to 100 million unique TCR sequences. HLA typing covered class I and class II loci at four-digit resolution. In an earlier analysis of more than 550 of the donors, high-throughput TCR beta sequencing was used to judge whether each TCR beta V gene segment behaved as functional or pseudogenic. The number of typed donors differed by locus: 629-630 for A, B, C, DRB1 and DQB1; 522 for DQA1; 606 for DPA1; and some 450 for DPB1. The T cell repertoires of around 730 subjects were profiled by immunosequencing and related to cytomegalovirus serostatus. The study combined high-throughput TCR immunosequencing, statistical association of individual TCRs with disease status, and machine learning to predict cytomegalovirus infection status. A later analysis re-examined previously published TCR beta repertoires from around 670 donors and added high-resolution HLA genotyping to investigate patterns of TCR occurrence. Summary of the overall study and its limitations: Because some donors lacked HLA typing at each locus, the association tests relied only on the typed subset. Strong co-occurrence of HLA alleles, especially DR and DQ, made assigning TCR associations to individual alleles difficult. In a later analysis, several top co-occurrence clusters were reported to appear linked to parvovirus B19, influenza, CMV and Epstein-Barr virus. The presence/absence analyses assumed that sequencing depth was roughly uniform across donors, and that assumption may not be true. Because counts were too low, about 18 rarely observed V segments, including chromosome 9 orphons, were left out of the earlier analysis of a few hundred of the donors. A later analysis found that HLA-associated TCR beta chains were more clonally expanded and had lower generation probabilities than equally common non-associated chains. The sequencing pipeline was judged likely to have produced a cluster of highly shared sequence variants as a technical artifact. In a later analysis, TCR association rates were found to vary across HLA loci, with the most associated TCRs seen for DRB1 alleles and the fewest for HLA-C alleles. In this cohort, only TCR beta chains were sequenced, and detectable features were limited by the absence of alpha or paired-chain data. In a later analysis, some 18,000 TCR beta sequences were associated with specific HLA alleles at a false discovery rate of 0.05. In vitro tests confirmed that a few of the cytomegalovirus-associated TCR beta chains recognize cytomegalovirus antigens. The study listed approximately 150 TCR beta chains as associated with cytomegalovirus. A further reported finding was that TCR beta sequences accurately predicted the HLA-A and HLA-B alleles for most subjects in the first cohort. While some public TCRs were present in many individuals, most TCR sequences turned up only very rarely across donors. Immune exposure information for the cohort was limited to CMV serostatus. Correlated functional status among segregating V segments might be attributable to linkage disequilibrium, but an unknown experimental factor could not be ruled out. A later genetic analysis reported fewer N-insertions in productive TCRs among donors in an Asian-associated ancestry cluster than the approximately 700-donor mean. An association between a missense DCLRE1C variant and V-gene and J-gene trimming of TCR beta chains was found in a later genetic analysis and replicated in an independent cohort. An earlier analysis of some 590 of the donors showed that most TCR beta V segments appeared in productive rearrangements either about 87% or about 30% of the time, which broadly matched IMGT annotations. Cytomegalovirus status was reported to be diagnosed by the classifier with high specificity and sensitivity in both the original and validation cohorts. According to the authors, the approach could potentially be generalized to other disease states and immunological phenotypes. Most CMV-associated TCR beta chains appeared to be HLA-restricted in a later analysis, and the HLA associations seemed to be driven largely by CMV exposure.

The cohort consisted of more than 650 healthy bone marrow donors. At the time of sampling, all cohort members were nominally healthy, though unrecorded immune exposures were likely present. The donor was CMV seronegative and belonged to the group of around 400 seronegative cohort members. A peripheral blood sample was provided by each donor, and peripheral blood mononuclear cells were used for TCR beta sequencing. Genomic DNA was extracted from the blood cell samples with the Qiagen DNeasy Blood Extraction Kit. Details on this clone: The antigen this receptor binds is unknown. No base-level quality is on record; no much larger clone is a single base apart.

The method was the immunoSEQ multiplex PCR assay. The multiplex PCR relied on a mix of 60 forward primers for TCR Vbeta segments and 13 reverse primers for TCR Jbeta segments. The CDR3 region of rearranged TCR beta genes was amplified from genomic DNA by a multiplex PCR assay. The Illumina HiSeq System was used to sequence the amplified TCR beta libraries as 87-base-pair reads. As for the original processing: A later analysis counted some 74 million unique TCR beta chains across the 700 or so repertoires, and some 11 million of these chains were shared by at least two donors. To remove PCR and sequencing errors, raw reads were error-corrected and collapsed into unique sequences using a nearest-neighbor algorithm that merged closely related sequences. Alignment of CDR3 sequences to IMGT reference sequences was used to assign V, D and J gene segments. For a sequence to be retained, a match of at least six nucleotides was required to both a V gene segment and a J gene segment. Rearrangements were classified as productive when the CDR3 lacked stop codons and remained in frame with V and J, and all other rearrangements were classified as non-productive. Following IMGT convention, CDR3 was defined as the stretch from the second conserved V-encoded cysteine to the conserved J-encoded phenylalanine. In an earlier analysis of around 600 of the donors, sequences lacking an unambiguous match to a single V gene segment were excluded. An earlier analysis of a few hundred of the donors called V segments functional above 56.7% productive rearrangements and segregating when the between-donor standard deviation exceeded 5%. A statistical classification framework was built to diagnose cytomegalovirus status from the catalog of TCR beta chain sequences. A later analysis assigned V and J genes by comparing TCR nucleotide sequences with IMGT/GENE-DB human TR gene sequences. The TCRdist pipeline was used in a later analysis to assign CDR3 sequences and most-parsimonious VDJ recombination scenarios. A later analysis defined each TCR beta chain by its CDR3 amino acid sequence plus V-gene family, and excluded reads lacking a unique V-gene family. In a later analysis, fewer than 600 highly shared, low-generation-probability nucleotide sequences were removed to address suspected cross-contamination and a sequencing artifact. In a later analysis, a clonal expansion index was calculated for each public chain from normalized within-repertoire ranks of inferred template counts. A later analysis computed generation probabilities with a VDJ recombination model fitted to out-of-frame rearrangements, and checked the results against IGoR. Hypergeometric tests were used in a later analysis to score TCR-TCR, TCR-HLA and TCR-CMV co-occurrence, with a repertoire-size bias correction applied to the TCR pairs. False discovery rates were estimated in a later analysis by permuting HLA or CMV assignments 20 times. In a later analysis, co-occurring TCRs were grouped using DBSCAN, with TCRdist sequence similarity added in when clustering inside HLA-allele-positive subsets. Repertoires with fewer than 30,000 or more than 120,000 public chains were left out of co-occurrence clustering, as were about 5 repertoires with anomalous nucleotide sharing. TCRdb carries this immuneACCESS record with in-frame sequences only. Its versions omit some clonotypes, under half of them owing to an unresolved V gene in the studies checked, with the rest unexplained. V and J calls and clone size are copied from that table; D and trimming were computed from the DNA. This sample has some 200,000 clones in its table, and more than 65% of those were observed once. The ten largest clonotypes hold 1.7% of the sample.

This sequence originates from a man aged 45 to 65 in good health and CMV-seronegative. What was sequenced was PBMCs.

The sequence in DNA is TGTGCCAGCAGCAAGGAAGATTTGACAGGGCGAGGCGAGCAGTACTTC. This encodes CASSKEDLTGRGEQYF. The chain is assembled from TRBV7-2 and TRBJ2-7, with TRBD1 identical over 7 junction bases. From cysteine to phenylalanine, the CDR3 is 16 amino acids long. Only the CDR3 DNA stays, 48 bases, in frame from base 1. V has 5 bases trimmed and J has 6 bases trimmed; junction bases matching no gene number 16. From the germline V gene, CDR1 is SGHTA and CDR2 is FQGNSA.